Presented here are 31 T cell receptor beta chains from one specimen sequenced in a study of Ad26.COV2.S vaccination and SARS-CoV-2 variants. Libraries were prepared by immunoSEQ multiplex PCR; TCRdb keeps only in-frame clonotypes and omits some of them. The sample lists approximately 410,000 clones, 92% seen once, with 1.5% to 2% in the top ten. Regarding treatment: approximately 18 received Ad26.COV2.S at low or high dose, single or two shots; about 5 received placebo; per-sample allocation not given. Samples were taken on day 63 after the first vaccine or placebo injection. Material: peripheral blood, obtained in a trial of Ad26.COV2.S vaccine versus placebo. All receptors derive from a person aged 18-65 years who received the Ad26.COV2.S COVID-19 vaccine or a placebo.

The chain employs TRBV5-4 and TRBJ2-3; 11 nucleotides line up with TRBD1. The ends lost 4 bases at V and 2 bases at J; junction bases unmatched: 6. CDR3 length: 16 residues. Germline-derived CDR1 and CDR2 are SGHNT and YYREEE (reference sequence). CDR3 residues: CASSPRTGGTTDTQYF. Here the CDR3 DNA reads TGTGCCAGCAGCCCGCGGACAGGGGGCACCACAGATACGCAGTATTTT. Full variable domain (remainder filled in from reference TRBV5-4 and TRBJ2-3): ETGVTQSPTHLIKTRGQQVTLRCSSQSGHNTVSWYQQALGQGPQFIFQYYREEENGRGNFPPRFSGLQFPNYSSELNVNALELDDSALYLCASSPRTGGTTDTQYFGPGTRLTVL.

V is TRBV5-1 and J is TRBJ2-2; D could derive from TRBD1 or TRBD2 (6 bases each). This CDR3 contains 17 residues. Germline CDR1 reads SGHRS; CDR2 reads YFSETQ. Trimming left V 2 bases short and J 7 bases short, with 21 bases between. The CDR3 sequence: CASSFLGGRLVIGELFF. In DNA, the CDR3 is TGCGCCAGCAGCTTTCTTGGGGGGCGTTTGGTGATCGGGGAGCTGTTTTTT.

The V and J genes are TRBV3-1 (or the pseudogene TRBV3-2) and TRBJ2-3; D is undetermined. The CDR3 is 14 amino acids. The V end was cut by 1 base, the J end by 5 bases, with 10 bases between. Germline V gives CDR1 LGHDT, CDR2 YNNKEL (reference sequence). DNA of the CDR3: TGTGCCAGCAGCCAAGTGCTTGGTGTAGATACGCAGTATTTT. Translated: CASSQVLGVDTQYF.

The rearrangement joins TRBV29-1 to TRBJ2-1, with D unclear. The CDR3 has 16 amino acids. Germline V gives CDR1 SQVTM, CDR2 ANQGSEA. Between the trimmed V and J ends, which lost 7 bases and 5 bases, there was a span of 24 bases. The CDR3 DNA sequence: TGCAGCGCGGACGGTCGCTTAGAGGCCAAAGACAATGAGCAGTTCTTC. Protein sequence: CSADGRLEAKDNEQFF.

To note about this clone: Other DNA sequences in this sample translate to the same CDR3. The chain combines TRBV19 with TRBJ1-3; no clear D gene. V lost 3 bases and J lost 0, with 9 bases in between. The length of the CDR3 is 15 residues. CDR1 and CDR2 (germline): LNHDA, SQIVND (reference sequence). The CDR3 coding sequence is TGTGCCAGTAGTATTTCCCCGCTCTCTGGAAACACCATATATTTT. Translating it yields CASSISPLSGNTIYF.

The chain combines TRBV10-2 with TRBJ2-1; 7 bases map to TRBD2. The junction had 7 bases not matched to a gene; V was cut back by 3 bases and J by 8 bases. Per germline, CDR1 WSHSY and CDR2 SAAADI. CDR3 length: 14 amino acids. CDR3: CASSERRLADEQFF. CDR3 DNA sequence: TGCGCCAGCAGTGAAAGACGACTAGCTGATGAGCAGTTCTTC.

V usage is TRBV7-2 and J usage is TRBJ2-4; a possible D gene is TRBD1 (6 bases). Trimming took off 1 base at V and 7 bases at J, with 8 bases between the two ends. Germline CDR1 reads SGHTA; CDR2 reads FQGNSA. The CDR3 has 13 amino acids. This chain's CDR3 is CASSLGGQNIQYF. The CDR3 nucleotides read TGTGCCAGCAGCTTAGGGGGGCAGAACATTCAGTACTTC.

The genes are TRBV5-1 and TRBJ2-5, with D perhaps being TRBD1 or TRBD2 (5 bases each). CDR1 is SGHRS and CDR2 is YFSETQ in the germline V gene. This CDR3 is 13 amino acids long. The V gene lost 4 bases and the J gene lost 4 bases, with 11 bases spanning the gap. As DNA, the CDR3 is TGCGCCAGCAGCGCTCGGGACGGAGAGACCCAGTACTTC. It translates to CASSARDGETQYF.

V gene TRBV3-1 (or the pseudogene TRBV3-2) combines with J gene TRBJ2-1; the D gene is possibly TRBD2 (7 bases). The germline CDR1 and CDR2 sequences are LGHDT and YNNKEL (reference sequence). The CDR3 contains 16 residues. V was shortened by 3 bases and J by 4 bases, with 16 bases between the two germline ends. CDR3: CASSQSGGGLYNEQFF. CDR3 coding DNA: TGTGCCAGCAGCCAGTCGGGGGGCGGTTTGTACAATGAGCAGTTCTTC.

The V gene is TRBV11-2, the J gene TRBJ2-1; 7 bases match TRBD1. The CDR3 runs 15 residues. Trimming removed 1 base from V and 1 base from J; junction bases left unmatched: 1. Germline V CDR1 and CDR2: SGHAT, FQNNGV. CDR3 protein: CASSLVRGSYNEQFF. In DNA, the CDR3 is TGTGCCAGCAGCTTAGTCAGGGGGTCCTACAATGAGCAGTTCTTC.

The chain employs TRBV5-1 and TRBJ1-3, with TRBD1 identical over 7 bases. Per the germline V gene, CDR1 is SGHRS and CDR2 is YFSETQ. V shed 1 base and J 7 bases; nucleotides not matched to a gene: 8. CDR3 size: 15 residues. The CDR3, as DNA: TGCGCCAGCAGCTTGTCAGGACAGGAGGGGAACACCATATATTTT. Encoded protein: CASSLSGQEGNTIYF.

This clone was observed a single time. V and J are TRBV2 and TRBJ2-1; D remains ambiguous. CDR3 size: 12 residues. From germline, CDR1 is SNHLY and CDR2 FYNNEI. Trimming shortened V by 7 bases and J by 6 bases, and 10 bases separated the two germline ends. CDR3 DNA sequence: TGTGCCAGCACCCTAAACCCCAATGAGCAGTTCTTC. Its protein is CASTLNPNEQFF.

This chain joins TRBV12-3 or TRBV12-4 and TRBJ2-1; D unresolved. V lost 1 base to trimming and J lost 6 bases, with 4 bases between them. The CDR3 spans 12 residues. This CDR3 reads CASSLVLNEQFF. The CDR3 DNA reads TGTGCCAGCAGTTTAGTCCTCAATGAGCAGTTCTTC.

The chain employs TRBV7-9 and TRBJ1-1; D ambiguous. Germline V gene sequence: CDR1 SEHNR, CDR2 FQNEAQ (reference sequence). Trimming shortened V by 5 bases and J by 1 base, and 14 bases separated the two germline ends. The CDR3 sequence is 15 residues long. Written as DNA, the CDR3 is TGTGCCAGCAGCATGGCCGGGATTCGGAACACTGAAGCTTTCTTT. It specifies CASSMAGIRNTEAFF.

This chain connects TRBV5-1 to TRBJ2-1, with no clear D. The germline V gene encodes CDR1 SGHRS and CDR2 YFSETQ. Trimming left V 3 bases short and J 0 bases short, with 22 bases between. The CDR3 contains 19 residues. CDR3 loop: CASSSSYAPQISSYNEQFF. CDR3 nucleotides: TGCGCCAGCAGCTCCTCATACGCCCCACAGATTAGCTCCTACAATGAGCAGTTCTTC.

The chain uses TRBV6-5 and TRBJ2-7, with a tentative D call TRBD2 (5 bases). Germline V gene sequence: CDR1 MNHEY, CDR2 SVGAGI. This CDR3 spans 14 amino acids. V gave up 0 bases and J gave up 3 bases, with 9 bases separating them. The CDR3 sequence: CASSYSRTRYEQYF. In DNA form, the CDR3 reads TGTGCCAGCAGTTACTCGAGGACTCGCTACGAGCAGTACTTC.

The CDR3 sequence is CASSSGRGLSYEQYF. DNA of the CDR3: TGTGCCAGCAGCTCCGGCAGGGGGCTTTCCTACGAGCAGTACTTC. The chain uses TRBV6-5 and TRBJ2-7; 8 bases match TRBD1. Germline CDR1 and CDR2: MNHEY and SVGAGI. Trimming at V came to 6 bases and at J to 1 base, leaving 8 bases not matched to a gene. The CDR3 has 15 residues.

The rearrangement links TRBV25-1 to TRBJ2-2, with TRBD1 matching over 7 bases. CDR3 size: 15 residues. The germline CDR1 and CDR2 sequences are MGHDK and SYGVNS. Trimming took 6 bases from V and 3 from J; bases not matched to a gene: 7. The CDR3 is CASSQQGKDTGELFF. Here the CDR3 DNA reads TGTGCCAGCAGCCAACAGGGGAAGGACACCGGGGAGCTGTTTTTT.

This clone was detected once. The chain recombines TRBV6-6 with TRBJ1-6; 8 nucleotides line up with TRBD1. After removal of 7 bases from V and 7 bases from J, the junction contained 6 bases not matched to a gene. From germline, CDR1 is MNHNY and CDR2 SVGAGI (reference sequence). This CDR3 is built from 14 residues. Here the CDR3 reads CASTLTGGNSPLHF. Written as DNA, the CDR3 is TGTGCCAGCACCCTTACAGGGGGAAATTCACCCCTCCACTTT.

For the CDR3, the DNA is TGTGCCAGCAGCTTGTACCACGAGGGAGAGACCCAGTACTTC. This codes for CASSLYHEGETQYF. V usage is TRBV5-5 and J usage is TRBJ2-5; weak D call: TRBD2 (5 bases). Trimming cost V 1 base and J 4 bases, with 11 bases left between them. CDR3 length equals 14 residues. Germline lookup yields CDR1 SGHKS and CDR2 YYEKEE (reference sequence).

The CDR3 loop is CASSEYPITDTQYF. The CDR3 nucleotides are TGTGCCAGCAGTGAATATCCCATCACAGATACGCAGTATTTT. The rearrangement uses TRBV25-1 and TRBJ2-3; D is ambiguous. Germline loops: CDR1 MGHDK, CDR2 SYGVNS. CDR3 size: 14 residues. The V end lost 0 bases, the J end lost 2 bases, and 6 bases lay between the germline ends.

This chain uses TRBV7-9 with TRBJ2-2, with D unclear. This CDR3 region has 13 residues. Germline CDR1 SEHNR, CDR2 FQNEAQ (reference sequence). With 5 bases removed from V and 4 bases from J, the gap between germline ends came to 8 bases. CDR3 sequence: CASSPRRTGELFF. CDR3 DNA sequence: TGTGCCAGCAGCCCGCGTCGCACCGGGGAGCTGTTTTTT.

The rearrangement uses TRBV7-9 and TRBJ1-4, with D possibly being TRBD1 (5 bases). CDR1 SEHNR and CDR2 FQNEAQ come from the germline V gene (reference sequence). With 3 bases removed from V and 4 bases from J, the gap between germline ends came to 15 bases. The CDR3 contains 16 residues. This CDR3 reads CASSFFLGTSNEKLFF. The CDR3, as DNA: TGTGCCAGCAGCTTCTTCCTCGGGACCAGTAATGAAAAACTGTTTTTT.

This chain joins TRBV7-2 and TRBJ1-5, with 10 nucleotides matching TRBD1. After removal of 3 bases from V and 1 base from J, the junction contained 3 bases not matched to a gene. Germline assignment: CDR1 SGHTA and CDR2 FQGNSA. The CDR3 covers 16 residues. CDR3 residues: CASSLGQGLSNQPQHF. CDR3 coding DNA: TGTGCCAGCAGCTTGGGACAGGGGTTAAGCAATCAGCCCCAGCATTTT.

The rearrangement uses TRBV3-1 (or the pseudogene TRBV3-2) and TRBJ2-7, with 7 bases lining up with TRBD1. Germline CDR1 and CDR2: LGHDT and YNNKEL (reference sequence). CDR3 length equals 17 residues. Losses at the gene ends were 4 bases for V and 2 bases for J; bases not matched to a gene: 14. CDR3 sequence reads: CASSPWYETGSTYEQYF. The CDR3 coding sequence is TGTGCCAGCAGCCCATGGTACGAGACAGGGTCAACCTACGAGCAGTACTTC.

Points on this clone: This probably arose from a read error, given a far larger clone one base away. The chain combines TRBV4-3 with TRBJ1-2, with 7 bases that match TRBD1. Unmatched junction bases numbered 15, after V lost 8 bases and J lost 3 bases. The CDR3 covers 16 residues. Germline values: CDR1 LGHNA, CDR2 YSLEER. CDR3 coding DNA: TGCGCCAGCTGCCGGAGCAGGGTGGACAGGTACTATGGCTACACCTTC. It codes for CASCRSRVDRYYGYTF.

The chain links TRBV10-2 to TRBJ2-1, with TRBD2 matching over 12 bases. The CDR3 length is 15 residues. The germline V gene has CDR1 WSHSY and CDR2 SAAADI. After removal of 8 bases from V and 8 bases from J, the junction contained 10 bases not matched to a gene. The CDR3 DNA follows: TGCGCCAGCGTTAACCTAGCGGGGGGGGTCGATGAGCAGTTCTTC. It yields the protein CASVNLAGGVDEQFF.

This clone has just one count. This chain links TRBV6-2 or TRBV6-3 with TRBJ1-3; D ambiguous. Trimming left V 2 bases short and J 0 bases short, with 11 bases between. This CDR3 contains 16 residues. From germline, CDR1 is MNHEY and CDR2 SVGEGT. The CDR3 protein is CASSYPGRASGNTIYF. CDR3 nucleotide sequence: TGTGCCAGCAGTTACCCTGGCAGAGCCTCTGGAAACACCATATATTTT.

V gene TRBV7-2 combines with J gene TRBJ2-7; D is tentatively TRBD1 or TRBD2 (6 bases each). Germline CDR1 reads SGHTA; CDR2 reads FQGNSA. This CDR3 spans 11 amino acids. Trimming took 8 bases from V and 6 from J, leaving 11 bases between them. CDR3 bases: TGTGCCAGCGACGGGGGCGGCGAGCAGTACTTC. Translated, it gives CASDGGGEQYF.

The rearrangement links TRBV20-1 to TRBJ2-1; D might be TRBD1 (5 bases). This CDR3 region has 11 residues. Germline V gene data show CDR1 as DFQATT and CDR2 as SNEGSKA (reference sequence). The CDR3 DNA sequence: TGCAGGATCCAGGGTTACAATGAGCAGTTCTTC. Its protein is CRIQGYNEQFF.

This clone came up once. The CDR3, as DNA: TGTGCCAGCAGCTTCGGACAGGGGGCTTATACGCAGTATTTT. Translation gives CASSFGQGAYTQYF. The genes are TRBV27 and TRBJ2-3, with 11 bases matching TRBD1. This CDR3 region has 14 residues. Germline CDR1 reads MNHEY; CDR2 reads SMNVEV (reference sequence). After removal of 6 bases from V and 7 bases from J, the junction contained 6 bases not matched to a gene.